The 11 T cell receptor beta chains reported below all come from one sample, sequenced in a study of spatial heterogeneity in lung cancer. The sample's time point: sample taken at primary tumor resection. From tumor, nontumor lung or frozen PBMC, whole RNA was taken unsorted for sequencing. A single record per CDR3 protein comes from TCRdb applying MiXCR to the 5' RACE reads. This sample has tens of thousands of distinct CDR3 sequences, with about an eighth found just once. Here the sequenced sample was PBMCs, taken at surgery. The receptor source for this set is a male donor with early-stage non-small cell lung cancer.

This clonotype was counted only a few times. The V and J genes are TRBV4-3 and TRBJ2-2, with TRBD2 as a possible D gene (5 bases). Trimming left V 0 bases short and J 5 bases short, with 16 bases between. The CDR3 runs to 17 residues. Germline CDR1 LGHNA, CDR2 YSLEER. The CDR3 DNA reads TGCGCCAGCAGCCAAGAAAGCACCGGGATCCGAACCGGGGAGCTGTTTTTT. This encodes CASSQESTGIRTGELFF.

This clonotype was recorded many times. The chain combines TRBV11-2 with TRBJ2-1; D gene uncertain. V was cut by 3 bases and J by 10 bases, with 16 bases left in between. Germline CDR1 SGHAT, CDR2 FQNNGV. The CDR3 length is 14 residues. The CDR3 region has the DNA TGTGCCAGCAGCTTGCAGGTCCGGCAAGACGAGCAGTTCTTC. Amino acids: CASSLQVRQDEQFF.

This clonotype came up a few times. The chain uses TRBV5-1 and TRBJ2-7; maybe TRBD2 (5 bases). Germline V gene sequence: CDR1 SGHRS, CDR2 YFSETQ. The CDR3 has 13 residues. V was trimmed by 4 bases and J by 3 bases, leaving 11 bases between them. The CDR3 nucleotides read TGCGCCAGCAGCCCATCCGGGGACTACGAGCAGTACTTC. This gives the protein CASSPSGDYEQYF.

This clonotype showed up many times. The genes are TRBV3-1 and TRBJ2-7; D is undetermined. Trimming took 6 bases from V and 3 from J, leaving 6 bases between them. The CDR3 spans 11 residues. The germline V gene encodes CDR1 LGHDT and CDR2 YNNKEL (reference sequence). The CDR3 nucleotides are TGTGCCAGCAGTCGCGACTACGAGCAGTACTTC. Protein product: CASSRDYEQYF.

The rearrangement links TRBV7-3 to TRBJ2-6; D is possibly TRBD1 (6 bases). Trimming stripped 2 bases from V and 9 bases from J, with 23 bases between. CDR1 and CDR2 (germline): SGHTA, FQGTGA. This CDR3 spans 18 amino acids. CDR3 sequence: CASSLFPGTPEFRNVLTF. The CDR3 DNA follows: TGTGCCAGCAGCTTATTTCCCGGGACACCAGAATTTCGCAACGTCCTGACTTTC.

The chain recombines TRBV5-1 with TRBJ1-6; D is ambiguous. The V and J ends lost 2 bases and 7 bases respectively, with 7 bases between them. The CDR3 length is 13 residues. CDR1 SGHRS and CDR2 YFSETQ come from the germline V gene. The CDR3 protein is CASSFQENSPLHF. DNA of the CDR3: TGCGCCAGCAGCTTCCAGGAGAATTCACCCCTCCACTTT.

The CDR3: CASSPRLAGNIQYF. CDR3 nucleotide sequence: TGTGCCAGCAGCCCTAGACTAGCGGGAAACATTCAGTACTTC. J is TRBJ2-4 and V is TRBV7-2, with 10 bases lining up with TRBD2. Germline lookup yields CDR1 SGHTA and CDR2 FQGNSA. J was trimmed by 6 bases and V by 5 bases; bases with no gene match: 4. The length of the CDR3 is 14 residues.

This clonotype was observed a few times. The chain links TRBV5-6 to TRBJ2-5; 9 positions match TRBD1. The CDR3 spans 15 residues. The junction had 6 bases not matched to a gene; V was cut back by 4 bases and J by 2 bases. CDR1 is SGHDT and CDR2 is YYEEEE in the germline V gene. The CDR3 spells CASSRDRVLQETQYF. The CDR3 DNA follows: TGTGCCAGCAGCAGGGACAGGGTCCTTCAAGAGACCCAGTACTTC.

At least ten counts were recorded for this clonotype. The chain couples TRBV5-1 to TRBJ2-1; D call uncertain. Trimming left V 4 bases short and J 6 bases short, with 11 bases between. CDR1 SGHRS and CDR2 YFSETQ come from the germline V gene. The CDR3 length is 13 residues. CDR3 coding DNA: TGCGCCAGCAGCGCCGATTACCGCAATGAGCAGTTCTTC. Translating gives CASSADYRNEQFF.

The rearrangement uses TRBV7-8 and TRBJ1-1; D ambiguous. The length of the CDR3 is 14 residues. Between the trimmed V and J ends, which lost 5 bases and 4 bases, there was a span of 14 bases. CDR1 is SGHVS and CDR2 is FQNEAQ in the germline V gene. The CDR3 DNA reads TGTGCCAGCAGCCCGTTTTTATCGGGCACTGAAGCTTTCTTT. Amino acids: CASSPFLSGTEAFF.

This clonotype was seen a few times. V gene TRBV4-3 combines with J gene TRBJ2-1, with D perhaps TRBD2 (6 bases). There are 13 residues in the CDR3. CDR1 LGHNA and CDR2 YSLEER come from the germline V gene. Deletions cut 5 bases from V and 6 bases from J, with 11 bases between. The CDR3 reads CASSTRGVNEQFF. The CDR3 region has the DNA TGCGCCAGCAGCACACGCGGGGTCAATGAGCAGTTCTTC.